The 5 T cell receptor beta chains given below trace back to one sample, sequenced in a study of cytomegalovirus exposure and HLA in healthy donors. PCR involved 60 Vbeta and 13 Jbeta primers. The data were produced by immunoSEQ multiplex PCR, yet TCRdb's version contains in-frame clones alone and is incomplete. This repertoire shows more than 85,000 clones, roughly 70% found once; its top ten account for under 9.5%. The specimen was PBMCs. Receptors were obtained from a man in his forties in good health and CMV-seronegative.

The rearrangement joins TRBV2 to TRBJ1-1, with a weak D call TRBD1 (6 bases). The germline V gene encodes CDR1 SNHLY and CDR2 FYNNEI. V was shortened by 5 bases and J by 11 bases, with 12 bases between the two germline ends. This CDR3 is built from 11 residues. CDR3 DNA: TGTGCCAGCAGTCCAGGGGAAATGGCTTTCTTT. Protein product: CASSPGEMAFF.

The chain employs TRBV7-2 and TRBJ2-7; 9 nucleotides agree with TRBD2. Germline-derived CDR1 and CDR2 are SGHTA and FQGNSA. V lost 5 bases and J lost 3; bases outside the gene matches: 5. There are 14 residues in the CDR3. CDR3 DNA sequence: TGTGCCAGCAGCATGAGCGGGGGGAGCTACGAGCAGTACTTC. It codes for CASSMSGGSYEQYF.

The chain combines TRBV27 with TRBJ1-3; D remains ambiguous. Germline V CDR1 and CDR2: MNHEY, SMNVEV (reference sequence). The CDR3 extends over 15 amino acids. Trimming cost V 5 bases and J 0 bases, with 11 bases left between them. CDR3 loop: CASSITRSSGNTIYF. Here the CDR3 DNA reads TGTGCCAGCAGTATAACCCGCAGCTCTGGAAACACCATATATTTT.

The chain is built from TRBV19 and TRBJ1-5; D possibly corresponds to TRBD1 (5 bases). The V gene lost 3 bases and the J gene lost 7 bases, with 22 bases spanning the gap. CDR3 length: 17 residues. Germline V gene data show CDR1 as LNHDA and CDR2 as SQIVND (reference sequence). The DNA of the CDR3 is TGTGCCAGTAGTATGCCTTCGGGAGGGGATTTAGGACAGCCCCAGCATTTT. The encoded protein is CASSMPSGGDLGQPQHF.

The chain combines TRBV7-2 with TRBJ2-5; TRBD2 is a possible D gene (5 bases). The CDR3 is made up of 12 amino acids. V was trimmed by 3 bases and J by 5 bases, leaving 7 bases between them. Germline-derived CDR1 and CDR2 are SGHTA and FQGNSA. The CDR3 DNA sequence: TGTGCCAGCAGCTTCCGGAGGGAGACCCAGTACTTC. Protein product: CASSFRRETQYF.